Below, 14 T cell receptor beta chains from the same sample are listed, as sequenced in a study of shared clonotypes between healthy human individuals (dated by TCRdb to the early 2020s). The library was prepared using the immunoSEQ multiplex PCR assay. What TCRdb holds here is the immuneACCESS table cut down to in-frame rearrangements. Part of the clones is not present; checked against another copy, under half of the missing clones reflect an unresolved V gene, and the others are unexplained. This sample is represented by around 1.4 million clones; roughly 98.5% of them were singletons. Clones ranked in the top ten supply roughly 0.36% of the sample. The specimen was naive CD4+ T cells sorted from blood. This sample's cell subset or site label indicates: CD45RA+ positively selected. Every receptor here comes from a man aged 25 to 40 in good health.

The chain carries TRBV27 and TRBJ2-1; 9 positions match TRBD1. The CDR3 covers 14 residues. The germline CDR1 and CDR2 sequences are MNHEY and SMNVEV (reference sequence). Trimming removed 5 bases from V and 6 bases from J; junction bases left unmatched: 5. The CDR3 is CASSIGTGINEQFF. For the CDR3, the DNA is TGTGCCAGCAGTATAGGGACAGGGATCAATGAGCAGTTCTTC.

This rearrangement joins TRBV6-1 to TRBJ1-3; D is unclear. This CDR3 is built from 15 residues. V was trimmed by 7 bases and J by 1 base, leaving 14 bases between them. CDR1 and CDR2 from the germline V gene are MNHNS and SASEGT. CDR3 protein: CASTGLALSGNTIYF. The CDR3 DNA follows: TGTGCCAGCACAGGACTAGCCCTTTCTGGAAACACCATATATTTT.

This sequence joins TRBV7-9 and TRBJ2-7; D possibly corresponds to TRBD1 (5 bases). The germline V gene has CDR1 SEHNR and CDR2 FQNEAQ (reference sequence). The length of the CDR3 is 18 residues. V was trimmed by 5 bases and J by 3 bases, leaving 26 bases between them. CDR3 sequence: CASSLHQAPRAQDYEQYF. In DNA, the CDR3 is TGTGCCAGCAGCCTCCACCAAGCCCCCAGGGCCCAGGACTACGAGCAGTACTTC.

This rearrangement joins TRBV19 to TRBJ2-2, with TRBD2 as a possible D gene (5 bases). V was pared by 5 bases and J by 4 bases, with 17 bases between. CDR1 and CDR2 (germline): LNHDA, SQIVND (reference sequence). The CDR3 totals 16 residues. The CDR3 DNA is TGTGCCAGTAGTCTATCAAATCCCCGGGGCACCGGGGAGCTGTTTTTT. Translation gives CASSLSNPRGTGELFF.

The chain couples TRBV15 to TRBJ2-7; D is undetermined. The germline V gene has CDR1 LNHNV and CDR2 YYDKDF (reference sequence). The CDR3 length is 13 residues. V was pared by 1 base and J by 3 bases, with 7 bases between. CDR3 sequence: CATSRVAGYEQYF. CDR3 bases: TGTGCCACCAGCAGAGTGGCCGGCTACGAGCAGTACTTC.

The J gene is TRBJ2-4, the V gene TRBV29-1; the D gene could be TRBD1 or TRBD2 (5 bases each). This CDR3 spans 16 amino acids. CDR1 is SQVTM, CDR2 ANQGSEA, per germline. Trimming cost V 5 bases and J 0 bases, with 17 bases left between them. Here the CDR3 DNA reads TGCAGCGTTAAGGTCTTGGGGGTCCGAGCCAAAAACATTCAGTACTTC. Its translation is CSVKVLGVRAKNIQYF.

A note on this clone: Distinct nucleotide sequences in the sample also encode this CDR3. The rearrangement joins TRBV30 to TRBJ2-1, with TRBD2 matching 9 bases. Trimming at V came to 0 bases and at J to 4 bases, leaving 4 bases not matched to a gene. The CDR3 is 15 amino acids. Per germline, CDR1 GTSNPN and CDR2 SVGIG (reference sequence). The CDR3 loop reads CAWSVLTSGYNEQFF. The CDR3 nucleotides are TGTGCCTGGAGTGTGTTGACTAGCGGATACAATGAGCAGTTCTTC.

CDR3 protein: CATSAGRGNTIYF. For the CDR3, the DNA is TGTGCCACTTCCGCAGGGCGCGGAAACACCATATATTTT. V and J are TRBV7-9 and TRBJ1-3; possible D gene TRBD1, 5 bases. This CDR3 has 13 amino acids. V gave up 10 bases and J gave up 4 bases, with 14 bases separating them. CDR1 SEHNR and CDR2 FQNEAQ come from the germline V gene (reference sequence). Looking up the rest from reference TRBV7-9 and TRBJ1-3 gives the full variable domain: DTGVSQNPRHKITKRGQNVTFRCDPISEHNRLYWYRQTLGQGPEFLTYFQNEAQLEKSRLLSDRFSAERPKGSFSTLEIQRTEQGDSAMYLCATSAGRGNTIYFGEGSWLTVV.

In its sample, this clone was seen once. The rearrangement uses TRBV19 and TRBJ2-3; TRBD2 matches 7 bases. This CDR3 contains 15 residues. The V gene end was trimmed by 1 base and the J gene end by 5 bases; junction bases not matched to a gene: 6. The germline gives CDR1 LNHDA, CDR2 SQIVND (reference sequence). This CDR3 is CASSIAGGKGDTQYF. The CDR3 bases are TGTGCCAGTAGTATAGCGGGGGGTAAAGGAGATACGCAGTATTTT.

J is TRBJ1-5 and V is TRBV5-6; 7 positions agree with TRBD1. The CDR3 runs 17 residues. Trimming took 3 bases from V and 0 from J; bases not matched to a gene: 9. Germline lookup yields CDR1 SGHDT and CDR2 YYEEEE. The DNA of the CDR3 is TGTGCCAGCAGCTATAACCGGGACAGAGTTAGCAATCAGCCCCAGCATTTT. This gives the protein CASSYNRDRVSNQPQHF. Complete variable domain (other parts from reference TRBV5-6 and TRBJ1-5): DAGVTQSPTHLIKTRGQQVTLRCSPKSGHDTVSWYQQALGQGPQFIFQYYEEEERQRGNFPDRFSGHQFPNYSSELNVNALLLGDSALYLCASSYNRDRVSNQPQHFGDGTRLSIL.

The chain uses TRBV19 and TRBJ2-3, with D possibly being TRBD1 or TRBD2 (5 bases each). Germline values: CDR1 LNHDA, CDR2 SQIVND (reference sequence). With 6 bases removed from V and 2 bases from J, the gap between germline ends came to 9 bases. The length of the CDR3 is 13 residues. The CDR3 region has the DNA TGTGCCAGTAGAAGGGGACCCACAGATACGCAGTATTTT. This encodes CASRRGPTDTQYF. Full variable domain (outside the CDR3, taken from reference TRBV19 and TRBJ2-3): DGGITQSPKYLFRKEGQNVTLSCEQNLNHDAMYWYRQDPGQGLRLIYYSQIVNDFQKGDIAEGYSVSREKKESFPLTVTSAQKNPTAFYLCASRRGPTDTQYFGPGTRLTVL.

J is TRBJ2-5 and V is TRBV7-9, with a weak D call TRBD2 (6 bases). The germline V and J ends were trimmed by 2 bases and 2 bases, with 12 bases remaining between them. This CDR3 contains 15 residues. The V gene's germline CDR1 is SEHNR and CDR2 FQNEAQ (reference sequence). This CDR3 is CASSLPAGLQETQYF. Written as DNA, the CDR3 is TGTGCCAGCAGCTTACCAGCGGGCTTACAAGAGACCCAGTACTTC.

The CDR3 nucleotides are TGCGCCAGCAGCCAACGGGACAGGGACTACGAGCAGTACTTC. Translation gives CASSQRDRDYEQYF. The V gene is TRBV4-1, the J gene TRBJ2-7; 9 nucleotides line up with TRBD1. CDR3 length: 14 residues. Per germline, CDR1 MGHRA and CDR2 YSYEKL. V gave up 2 bases and J gave up 3 bases; unmatched junction bases: 2.

The V call is TRBV27, the J call TRBJ2-7; a possible D gene is TRBD1 (5 bases). This CDR3 has 12 residues. V lost 5 bases and J 6 bases, leaving 11 bases between the germline ends. The V gene's germline CDR1 is MNHEY and CDR2 SMNVEV (reference sequence). The DNA of the CDR3 is TGTGCCAGCAGTCCAAACAGGCTCGAGCAGTACTTC. Translation: CASSPNRLEQYF.